Given below is one T cell receptor (beta chain) in context. Measured with immunoSEQ multiplex PCR; TCRdb has only the in-frame clones, and not every one. Among about 79,000 clones listed, 94% were seen once. V shed 2 bases, J shed 3 bases, and the junction held 4 bases outside the gene matches. The CDR3 runs to 15 residues. Germline lookup yields CDR1 MGHRA and CDR2 YSYEKL. The data stem from a study of technical replicates of blood from a few donors. The receptor was isolated from a human donor in good health. Sequencing input: T cells isolated from PBMCs. The chain employs TRBV4-1 and TRBJ1-3; 7 bases line up with TRBD1. CDR3 region: CASSQLQGFGNTIYF. In DNA form, the CDR3 reads TGCGCCAGCAGCCAATTACAGGGGTTTGGAAACACCATATATTTT.